This T cell receptor beta chain was recorded in a study of breast tumors, draining lymph nodes, adjacent tissues. Study outcomes and limitations: Data only fit, rather than demonstrated, lymph node origin of most tumor T cells.

The CDR3 has 16 residues. CDR1 is SGHRS, CDR2 YFSETQ, per germline. The V segment lost 8 bases and the J segment 0 bases; nucleotides outside the gene matches: 14. The lymph nodes were axillary draining lymph nodes from breast cancer patients. The sample holds many counts of this clonotype. Antigen: not known. TCRdb ran MiXCR on the multiplex PCR reads and lists one entry per CDR3 protein. The table records tens of thousands of distinct CDR3 sequences, roughly 29% of them present only once. Sequences were obtained from axillary lymph node tissue. This rearrangement joins TRBV5-1 to TRBJ2-7, with 7 bases fitting TRBD1. This TCR was sampled from a female donor with breast cancer. Some clones in this sample may be carry-over from other donors' samples. Here the CDR3 DNA reads TGCGCCAGTACCCGGGACAGCCTTTCGGGCTCCTACGAGCAGTACTTC. Translating gives CASTRDSLSGSYEQYF.